Described below is a single T cell receptor beta chain sequence and its context. Its antigen has not been determined. No much larger clonotype is one base removed from it; base qualities were not supplied. Library prep was done by the immunoSEQ multiplex PCR assay. Adaptive Biotechnologies carried out TCRB amplification, library preparation, sequencing and preliminary bioinformatics at Survey level resolution. Regarding the original processing steps: In R, clonality was calculated as 1 minus the normalized Shannon entropy, and the Gini index was computed using the R package ineq. Overlap score was the summed counts of shared sequences divided by total counts of all sequences in both compared samples. Shared-clonotype significance used Fisher's exact test assuming a theoretical repertoire of 10^7 TCRB sequences. TCRdb carries this immuneACCESS record with in-frame sequences only. Its versions omit some clonotypes, under half of them owing to an unresolved V gene in the studies checked, with the rest unexplained. The DNA gave D and trimming, while V, J and clone size come from that table. The sample contains about 11,000 clones, 65% to 85% of them found a single time. Of the sample, approximately 0.9% falls within the top ten clones.

TCRB sequencing was used to follow sorted CD4 subsets from the blood of adults before and after they were given the seasonal inactivated influenza vaccine (Fluvarix). To be eligible, subjects had to be community-dwelling and could not have received an influenza vaccine during the previous 6 months. Reasons for exclusion included contraindications to influenza vaccine, substance abuse, HIV/AIDS, active malignancy, immunomodulatory medication, and active illness such as respiratory infection. Per time point, between roughly 35 and 100 mL of blood was sampled. Either Ficoll-Paque PLUS or SepMate separation was used to isolate PBMC. As a non-Tfh comparison subset, CXCR5- memory CD4 T cells were sorted. Before DNA was extracted, the cell subsets were sorted from PBMC using a BD FACS Aria. CDR3 length: 14 amino acids, cysteine to phenylalanine. Only the CDR3 part of the read is kept: 42 bases, read in frame from the first base. Trimming removed 1 base from V and 8 bases from J, leaving 12 bases between the germline ends. Reading the germline V gene gives CDR1 SGHAT and CDR2 FQNNGV.

This entry belongs to a study of follicular helper T cells after annual influenza vaccination (TCRdb year 2017). Background for the entire study: Blood was drawn on days 0, 7 and 28 after each seasonal influenza vaccination. Some subjects were followed across successive annual vaccinations spanning the 2013-2014, 2014-2015 and 2015-2016 seasons to study recall of cTfh clones. One week after vaccination, a second recruited cohort of 12 to 13 subjects (Table S1) displayed a similar ICOS+CD38+ cTfh response. Multi-year samples were available for six subjects, with four spanning two vaccination seasons and two spanning three seasons. The 2015 samples were processed right after collection, while the 2013-2014 samples were cryopreserved.

Study-level results and caveats: ICOS+CD38+ cTfh clonality correlated with the frequency of that population, and its change correlated with the change in circulating plasmablast frequency. Only 10-20% of analyzed cells yielded productive TCRB sequences, so sampling of rare clonotypes was not possible. Undersampling of the much larger non-cTfh compartments could not be excluded when assessing influenza clone enrichment. Day 7 ICOS+CD38+ clones were most often found later in ICOS-CD38- cTfh, suggesting that subset may serve as a memory reservoir. A recurrent oligoclonal ICOS+CD38+ cTfh response containing tetramer and AIM influenza-specific clonotypes was recalled by successive annual vaccinations.

The clonotype was recovered from an adult who received the influenza vaccine. The starting material was CXCR5- memory CD4+ T cells sorted from blood, obtained 6 weeks after influenza vaccination. According to the study, the label for this sample's cell subset or site signals: CXCR5- memory CD4 T cells. This sequence uses TRBV11-2 and TRBJ2-1, and the D gene may be TRBD1, 6 bases matching. The CDR3 protein: CASSLGQGRDEQFF. The sequence in DNA is TGTGCCAGCAGCTTAGGCCAGGGGCGGGATGAGCAGTTCTTC.